These 11 T cell receptor beta chains were all obtained from the same sample, sequenced in a study of T cells in women clearing cervical HPV infection. The table came from immunoSEQ multiplex PCR; TCRdb's copy has only in-frame clones and leaves some out. Listed are some 24,000 clones; 4.5% to 5.5% falls within the top ten. The specimen was blood buffy coat. Receptors were obtained from a woman between 18 and 69 years old with a cervical HPV16 infection that either progressed to CIN3+ or cleared (not recorded which).

Regarding this clone: The read finishes 3 residues shy of the CDR3 end, and the germline J gene is used to complete it. The chain links TRBV20-1 to TRBJ2-3; D uncertain. With 4 bases removed from V and 2 bases from J, the gap between germline ends came to 10 bases. Germline V gene sequence: CDR1 DFQATT, CDR2 SNEGSKA (reference sequence). The CDR3 loop spans 13 amino acids. CDR3 in amino acids: CSANREITDTQYF. CDR3 DNA (partial): TGCAGTGCTAATAGAGAAATCACAGATACG.

Of note for this clone: From the germline J gene comes the end of the CDR3, since the read stops 3 residues before it. V and J are TRBV15 and TRBJ2-7, with D possibly being TRBD2 (7 bases). The CDR3 runs 16 residues. Germline V gives CDR1 LNHNV, CDR2 YYDKDF (reference sequence). The V and J ends lost 0 bases and 2 bases respectively, with 14 bases between them. This chain's CDR3 is CATSRDRGAIPYEQYF. Incomplete CDR3 DNA: TGTGCCACCAGCAGAGACCGGGGGGCTATACCCTACGAG. The complete variable domain, with remaining parts taken from reference TRBV15 and TRBJ2-7, reads DAMVIQNPRYQVTQFGKPVTLSCSQTLNHNVMYWYQQKSSQAPKLLFHYYDKDFNNEADTPDNFQSRRPNTSFCFLDIRSPGLGDTAMYLCATSRDRGAIPYEQYFGPGTRLTVT.

With regard to this clone: The read ends 3 residues early relative to the CDR3; the germline J gene fills the gap. The V gene is TRBV30, the J gene TRBJ1-1; 7 bases are a match to TRBD1. There are 14 residues in the CDR3. Germline V CDR1 and CDR2: GTSNPN, SVGIG (reference sequence). V gave up 7 bases and J gave up 4 bases; unmatched junction bases: 12. The part of the CDR3 DNA that was read is TGTGCCTTACAGGCCGGGACAGACCTCACTGAA. Its protein product is CALQAGTDLTE. The whole CDR3 protein reads CALQAGTDLTEAFF.

About this clone itself: The read ends 3 residues early relative to the CDR3; the germline J gene fills the gap. This sequence joins TRBV23-1 and TRBJ1-2; 7 nucleotides align to TRBD1. TRBV23-1 has ORF status, its function being uncertain. CDR3 length: 12 amino acids. V dropped 6 bases and J dropped 2; count of bases not matched to a gene: 0. Incomplete CDR3 DNA: TGCGCCAGCAGGACAGGGAACTATGGC. It encodes CASRTGNYG. The CDR3, in full, reads CASRTGNYGYTF.

Of note for this clone: With the read ending 3 residues before the CDR3 end, the germline J gene is used to fill in that end. The rearrangement links TRBV2 to TRBJ2-1; 10 bases are shared with TRBD1. With V trimmed by 7 bases and J by 3 bases, 9 bases remained unmatched. Germline V lookup: CDR1 SNHLY, CDR2 FYNNEI. This CDR3 comprises 16 residues. CDR3 amino acids: CASTFRGQGDYNEQFF. The covered CDR3 bases are TGTGCCAGCACCTTTCGTGGACAGGGGGACTACAATGAG. Drawing the rest from reference TRBV2 and TRBJ2-1, the complete variable domain is EPEVTQTPSHQVTQMGQEVILRCVPISNHLYFYWYRQILGQKVEFLVSFYNNEISEKSEIFDDQFSVERPDGSNFTLKIRSTKLEDSAMYFCASTFRGQGDYNEQFFGPGTRLTVL.

As regards this clone: The read falls 3 residues short of the CDR3 end, and the missing part is taken from the germline J gene. The J gene is TRBJ2-4, the V gene TRBV30; 12 bases fit TRBD2. Looked up from germline, CDR1 is GTSNPN and CDR2 is SVGIG (reference sequence). CDR3 length equals 14 residues. The CDR3 sequence: CAWSAGTSGRTQYF. Incomplete CDR3 DNA: TGTGCCTGGAGCGCCGGGACTAGCGGGCGGACT. Looking up the rest from reference TRBV30 and TRBJ2-4 gives the full variable domain: SQTIHQWPATLVQPVGSPLSLECTVEGTSNPNLYWYRQAAGRGLQLLFYSVGIGQISSEVPQNLSASRPQDRQFILSSKKLLLSDSGFYLCAWSAGTSGRTQYFGAGTRLSVL.

On this clone: Read sequence stops 3 residues before the CDR3 end, and the germline J gene provides the missing end. The chain has TRBV18 and TRBJ1-2, with D possibly matching TRBD1 (5 bases). The CDR3 contains 14 residues. In germline, CDR1 is KGHSH, CDR2 LQKENI. CDR3: CASSRIEGYNDYTF. The CDR3 DNA, read in part, is TGTGCCAGCTCACGTATTGAGGGGTACAATGAC. The variable domain in full, completed from reference TRBV18 and TRBJ1-2, reads NAGVMQNPRHLVRRRGQEARLRCSPMKGHSHVYWYRQLPEEGLKFMVYLQKENIIDESGMPKERFSAEFPKEGPSILRIQQVVRGDSAAYFCASSRIEGYNDYTFGSGTRLTVV.

The sequenced CDR3 bases are TGCAGTGCGTGGACTAGCGGGGAGGAAGATACG. It translates to CSAWTSGEEDT. The entire CDR3 protein is CSAWTSGEEDTQYF. The chain recombines TRBV20-1 with TRBJ2-3; 12 nucleotides agree with TRBD2. The observed sequence ends 3 residues before the CDR3 terminus, with the missing tail filled in from the germline J gene. Germline V gives CDR1 DFQATT, CDR2 SNEGSKA (reference sequence). This CDR3 is 14 amino acids long. V lost 6 bases and J lost 5; bases outside the gene matches: 6.

The chain's CDR3 is CASTLGGRAFF. CDR3 bases read: TGTGCCAGCACCCTGGGGGGGCGA. The chain is built from TRBV6-2 or TRBV6-3 and TRBJ1-1; maybe TRBD1 (6 bases). Read sequence stops 3 residues before the CDR3 end, and the germline J gene provides the missing end. The CDR3 runs 11 residues. Germline-derived CDR1 and CDR2 are MNHEY and SVGEGT.

Concerning this clone: The read stops 3 residues short of the end of the CDR3; the missing end is completed from the germline J gene. V is TRBV6-2 or TRBV6-3 and J is TRBJ2-3; 10 positions match TRBD1. The germline V gene has CDR1 MNHEY and CDR2 SVGEGT. CDR3 length: 15 residues. J gave up 8 bases and V 6 bases, and 11 bases lay outside the gene matches. The CDR3 is CASSPGTGAGGTQYF. Incomplete CDR3 DNA: TGTGCCAGCAGCCCCGGGACAGGGGCCGGAGGTACG.

With regard to this clone: The missing CDR3 end, 3 residues past where the read stops, is filled in from the germline J gene. This sequence joins TRBV18 and TRBJ1-2, with D unresolved. This CDR3 region has 15 residues. CDR1 and CDR2 from the germline V gene are KGHSH and LQKENI. The part of the CDR3 DNA that was read is TGTGCCAGCTCACCACCGGGCCAAACCCCCCTTAGC. Protein product: CASSPPGQTPLS. Given in full, the CDR3 is CASSPPGQTPLSYTF.